This TCR beta chain was recorded in a study of blood T cell repertoires in COVID-19. Looking at the study overall: Material from acute and convalescent COVID-19 was sourced from the United States, Italy and Spain.

As processed by the authors: Estimated nucleated cell counts came from reference gene primer amplification. The table came from immunoSEQ multiplex PCR; TCRdb's copy has only in-frame clones and leaves some out. D and trimming come from the DNA, and the V and J calls and clone size come from that table. The sample contains approximately 430,000 clones, about nine tenths of which appear only once. Germline CDR1 SGHRS, CDR2 YFSETQ. Deletions cut 5 bases from V and 0 bases from J, with 14 bases between. The CDR3 has 16 residues. The rearrangement links TRBV5-1 to TRBJ1-4, with a tentative D call TRBD1 (6 bases). Sequences were obtained from peripheral blood. The TCR originated in a woman aged 30 to 39 with active or convalescent COVID-19. In DNA form, the CDR3 reads TGCGCCAGCAGTAGGACAGAAGTTTCAACTAATGAAAAACTGTTTTTT. Translating gives CASSRTEVSTNEKLFF. Together with reference TRBV5-1 and TRBJ1-4, the CDR3 gives the full variable domain: KAGVTQTPRYLIKTRGQQVTLSCSPISGHRSVSWYQQTPGQGLQFLFEYFSETQRNKGNFPGRFSGRQFSNSRSEMNVSTLELGDSALYLCASSRTEVSTNEKLFFGSGTQLSVL.